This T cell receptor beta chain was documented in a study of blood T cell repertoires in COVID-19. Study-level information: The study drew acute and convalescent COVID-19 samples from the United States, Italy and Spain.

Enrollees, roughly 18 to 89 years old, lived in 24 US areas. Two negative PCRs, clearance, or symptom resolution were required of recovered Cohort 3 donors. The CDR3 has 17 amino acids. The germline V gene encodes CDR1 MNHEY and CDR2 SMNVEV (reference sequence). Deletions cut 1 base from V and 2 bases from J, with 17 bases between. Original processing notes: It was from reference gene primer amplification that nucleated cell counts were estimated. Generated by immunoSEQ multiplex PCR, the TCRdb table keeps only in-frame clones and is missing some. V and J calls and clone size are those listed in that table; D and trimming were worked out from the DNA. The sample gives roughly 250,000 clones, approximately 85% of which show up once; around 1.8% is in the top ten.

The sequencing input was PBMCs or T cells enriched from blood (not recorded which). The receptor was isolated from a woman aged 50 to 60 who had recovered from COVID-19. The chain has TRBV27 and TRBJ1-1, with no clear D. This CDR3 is CASSLFFSRTLNTEAFF. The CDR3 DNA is TGTGCCAGCAGTTTATTCTTCTCCCGAACCCTAAACACTGAAGCTTTCTTT.